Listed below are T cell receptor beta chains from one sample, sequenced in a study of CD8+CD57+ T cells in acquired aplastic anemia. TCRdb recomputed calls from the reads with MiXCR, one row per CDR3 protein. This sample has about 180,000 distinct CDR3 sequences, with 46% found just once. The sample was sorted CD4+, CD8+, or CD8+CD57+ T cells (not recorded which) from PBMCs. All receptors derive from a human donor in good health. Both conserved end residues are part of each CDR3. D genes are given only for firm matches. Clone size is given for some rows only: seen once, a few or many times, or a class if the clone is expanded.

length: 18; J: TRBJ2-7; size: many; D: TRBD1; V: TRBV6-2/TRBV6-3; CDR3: CASSYSTARKQGADEQYF; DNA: TGTGCCAGCAGTTACTCCACCGCTCGGAAACAGGGGGCAGACGAGCAGTACTTC
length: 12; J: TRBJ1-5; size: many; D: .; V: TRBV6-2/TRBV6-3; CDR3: CASARTSQPQHF; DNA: TGTGCCAGCGCCAGGACGAGTCAGCCCCAGCATTTT
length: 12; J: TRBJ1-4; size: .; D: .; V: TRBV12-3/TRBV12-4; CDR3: CASMGDNEKLFF; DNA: TGTGCCAGCATGGGGGATAATGAAAAACTGTTTTTT
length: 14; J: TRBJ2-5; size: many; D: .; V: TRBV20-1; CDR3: CSALIEGPRETQYF; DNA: TGCAGTGCTCTGATCGAGGGGCCTCGGGAGACCCAGTACTTC
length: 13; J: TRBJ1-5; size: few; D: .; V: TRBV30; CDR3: CAWSAGTNQPQHF; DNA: TGTGCCTGGAGTGCGGGGACGAATCAGCCCCAGCATTTT
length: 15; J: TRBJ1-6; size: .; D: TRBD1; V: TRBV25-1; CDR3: CASSATGQGGSPLHF; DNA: TGTGCCAGCAGTGCAACGGGACAGGGCGGTTCACCCCTCCACTTT
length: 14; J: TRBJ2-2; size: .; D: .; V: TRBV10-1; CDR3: CASSERQLTGELFF; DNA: TGCGCCAGCAGTGAGCGTCAGCTCACCGGGGAGCTGTTTTTT
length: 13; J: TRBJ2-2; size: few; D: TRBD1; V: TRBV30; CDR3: CAWTGTEGGELFF; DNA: TGTGCCTGGACCGGGACAGAGGGCGGGGAGCTGTTTTTT
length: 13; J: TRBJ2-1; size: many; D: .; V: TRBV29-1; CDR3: CSVRPRSYNEQFF; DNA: TGCAGCGTGAGGCCCCGCTCCTACAATGAGCAGTTCTTC
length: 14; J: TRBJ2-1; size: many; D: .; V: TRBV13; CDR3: CASRKQGYDNEQFF; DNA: TGTGCCAGCAGAAAGCAAGGGTACGACAATGAGCAGTTCTTC
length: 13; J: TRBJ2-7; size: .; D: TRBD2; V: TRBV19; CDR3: CASSVIAGYEQYF; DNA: TGTGCCAGTAGTGTCATAGCGGGATACGAGCAGTACTTC
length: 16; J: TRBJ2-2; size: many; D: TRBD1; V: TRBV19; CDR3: CASSSGGTGTTGELFF; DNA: TGTGCCAGTAGTTCTGGCGGGACAGGAACCACCGGGGAGCTGTTTTTT
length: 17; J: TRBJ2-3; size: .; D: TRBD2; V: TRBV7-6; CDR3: CASSHPRAGGLPDTQYF; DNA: TGTGCCAGCAGCCACCCGCGGGCGGGGGGGCTACCTGATACGCAGTATTTT
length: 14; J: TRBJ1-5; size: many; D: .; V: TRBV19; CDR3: CASSIDRVNQPQHF; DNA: TGTGCCAGTAGTATAGACAGGGTGAATCAGCCCCAGCATTTT
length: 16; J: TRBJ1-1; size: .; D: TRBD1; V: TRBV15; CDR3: CATSRAGQGGGGEAFF; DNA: TGTGCCACCAGCAGAGCTGGACAGGGGGGAGGGGGTGAAGCTTTCTTT
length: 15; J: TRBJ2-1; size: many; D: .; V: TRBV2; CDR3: CASSLTGRSYNEQFF; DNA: TGTGCCAGCAGTTTGACAGGACGCTCCTACAATGAGCAGTTCTTC
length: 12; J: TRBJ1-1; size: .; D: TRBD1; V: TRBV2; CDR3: CASHSGTGRPFF; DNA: TGTGCCAGCCACTCCGGGACAGGTAGACCTTTCTTT
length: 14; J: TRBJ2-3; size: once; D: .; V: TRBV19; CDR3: CASSIGTITDTQYF; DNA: TGTGCCAGTAGTATTGGGACAATCACAGATACGCAGTATTTT
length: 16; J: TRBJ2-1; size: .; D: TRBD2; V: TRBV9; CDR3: CASSASRTSGRNEQFF; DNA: TGTGCCAGCAGCGCATCGAGGACTAGCGGGAGAAATGAGCAGTTCTTC
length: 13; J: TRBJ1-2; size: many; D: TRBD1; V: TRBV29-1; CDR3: CSVTSPDRAGYTF; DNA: TGCAGCGTTACTTCTCCGGACAGGGCGGGTTACACCTTC
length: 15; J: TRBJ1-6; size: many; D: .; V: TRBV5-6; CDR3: CASSLNKGWDSPLHF; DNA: TGTGCCAGCAGCTTGAATAAGGGGTGGGATTCACCCCTCCACTTT
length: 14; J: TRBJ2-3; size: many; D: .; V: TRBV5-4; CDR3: CASSLGAESDTQYF; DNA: TGTGCCAGCAGCTTGGGAGCTGAGTCAGATACGCAGTATTTT
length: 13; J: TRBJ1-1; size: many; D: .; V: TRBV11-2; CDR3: CASNRDGNTEAFF; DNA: TGTGCCAGTAACAGGGACGGGAACACTGAAGCTTTCTTT
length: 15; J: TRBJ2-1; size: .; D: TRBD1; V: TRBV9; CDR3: CASSSPDRGLDEQFF; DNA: TGTGCCAGCAGCTCCCCGGACAGGGGGCTGGATGAGCAGTTCTTC
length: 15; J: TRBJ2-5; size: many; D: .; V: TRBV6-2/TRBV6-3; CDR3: CASSYGATGKETQYF; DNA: TGTGCCAGCAGTTACGGTGCAACCGGCAAAGAGACCCAGTACTTC
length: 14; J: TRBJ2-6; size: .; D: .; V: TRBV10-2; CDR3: CASRGMDGANVLTF; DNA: TGCGCCAGCAGAGGAATGGACGGGGCCAACGTCCTGACTTTC
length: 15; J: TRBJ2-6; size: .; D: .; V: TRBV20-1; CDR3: CSAIGRGSGANVLTF; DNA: TGCAGTGCGATAGGAAGGGGTTCTGGGGCCAACGTCCTGACTTTC
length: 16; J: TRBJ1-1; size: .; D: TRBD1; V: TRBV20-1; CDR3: CSAREIGTGGLREAFF; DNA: TGCAGTGCTAGAGAAATCGGGACAGGGGGGTTGAGAGAAGCTTTCTTT
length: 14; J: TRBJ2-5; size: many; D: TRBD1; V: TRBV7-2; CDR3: CASSSGQGRQTQYF; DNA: TGTGCCAGCAGCTCCGGACAGGGTAGGCAGACCCAGTACTTC
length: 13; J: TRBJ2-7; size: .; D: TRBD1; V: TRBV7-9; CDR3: CASSLAPGQDQYF; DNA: TGTGCCAGCAGCCTCGCCCCGGGACAGGATCAGTACTTC
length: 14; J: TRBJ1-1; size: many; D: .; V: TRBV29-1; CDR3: CSVEAPQEGQGAFF; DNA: TGCAGCGTTGAAGCCCCCCAGGAAGGGCAGGGAGCTTTCTTT
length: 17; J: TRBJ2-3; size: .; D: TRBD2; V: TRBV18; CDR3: CASSPLTSGRALDTQYF; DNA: TGTGCCAGCTCACCACTGACTAGCGGGAGGGCCCTGGATACGCAGTATTTT
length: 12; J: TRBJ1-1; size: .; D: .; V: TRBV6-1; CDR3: CASGGFGKKAFF; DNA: TGTGCCAGTGGGGGGTTTGGGAAAAAAGCTTTCTTT
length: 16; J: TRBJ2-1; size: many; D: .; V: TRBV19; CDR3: CASSSGVSGSYNEQFF; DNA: TGTGCCAGTAGTTCGGGGGTTAGCGGATCCTACAATGAGCAGTTCTTC
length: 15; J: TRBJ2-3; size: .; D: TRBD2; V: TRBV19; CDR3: CASFSAGGPTDTQYF; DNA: TGTGCCAGCTTTTCAGCGGGAGGGCCCACAGATACGCAGTATTTT
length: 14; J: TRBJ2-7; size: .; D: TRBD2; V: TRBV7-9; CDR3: CASSLVAGGAEQYF; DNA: TGTGCCAGCAGCTTAGTAGCGGGAGGTGCCGAGCAGTACTTC
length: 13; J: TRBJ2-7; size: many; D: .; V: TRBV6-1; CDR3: CASSVGLVYEQYF; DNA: TGTGCCAGCAGCGTCGGACTGGTCTACGAGCAGTACTTC
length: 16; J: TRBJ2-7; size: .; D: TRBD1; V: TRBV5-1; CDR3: CASSPGQGFGPYEQYF; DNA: TGCGCCAGCAGCCCCGGACAGGGTTTCGGACCCTACGAGCAGTACTTC
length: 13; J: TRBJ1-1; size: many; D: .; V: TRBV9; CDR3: CASSPRPRTEAFF; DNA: TGTGCCAGCAGCCCCCGCCCTAGAACTGAAGCTTTCTTT
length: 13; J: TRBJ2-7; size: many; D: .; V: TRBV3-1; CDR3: CASSQDHFSEQYF; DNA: TGTGCCAGCAGCCAAGATCATTTCAGCGAGCAGTACTTC
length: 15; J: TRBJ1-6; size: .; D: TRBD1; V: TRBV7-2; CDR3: CASSDRTGLGSPLHF; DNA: TGTGCCAGCAGCGACCGGACAGGGCTAGGATCACCCCTCCACTTT
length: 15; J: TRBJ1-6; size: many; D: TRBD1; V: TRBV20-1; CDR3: CSARDQDRANSPLHF; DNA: TGCAGTGCTAGAGATCAGGACAGGGCTAATTCACCCCTCCACTTT
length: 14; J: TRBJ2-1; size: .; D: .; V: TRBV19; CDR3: CASSIAPASNEQFF; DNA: TGTGCCAGTAGTATAGCACCAGCGAGCAATGAGCAGTTCTTC
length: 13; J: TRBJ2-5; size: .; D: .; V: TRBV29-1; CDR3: CSVEMKTRQTQYF; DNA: TGCAGCGTTGAAATGAAGACGCGACAGACCCAGTACTTC
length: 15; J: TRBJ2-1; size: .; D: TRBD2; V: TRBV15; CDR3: CATMISGRPINEQFF; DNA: TGTGCCACCATGATTAGCGGGAGGCCAATCAATGAGCAGTTCTTC
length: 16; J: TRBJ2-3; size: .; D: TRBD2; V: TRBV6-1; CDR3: CASRGRTSGILDTQYF; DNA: TGTGCCAGCAGGGGGAGGACTAGCGGGATATTAGATACGCAGTATTTT
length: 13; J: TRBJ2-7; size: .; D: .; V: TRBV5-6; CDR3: CASSYQEGYEQYF; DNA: TGTGCCAGCAGCTACCAGGAAGGCTACGAGCAGTACTTC
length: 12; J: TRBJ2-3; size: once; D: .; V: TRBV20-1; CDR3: CSAREGESTQYF; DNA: TGCAGTGCTAGAGAGGGCGAATCTACGCAGTATTTT
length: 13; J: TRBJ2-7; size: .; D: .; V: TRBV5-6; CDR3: CASSTTTSYEQYF; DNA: TGTGCCAGCAGCACTACTACGTCCTACGAGCAGTACTTC
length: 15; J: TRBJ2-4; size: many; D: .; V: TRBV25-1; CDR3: CASSEFRGTKNIQYF; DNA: TGTGCCAGCAGTGAATTTAGGGGGACCAAAAACATTCAGTACTTC
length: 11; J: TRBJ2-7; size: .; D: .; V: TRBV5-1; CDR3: CASSYPFEQYF; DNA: TGCGCCAGCAGCTACCCTTTCGAGCAGTACTTC
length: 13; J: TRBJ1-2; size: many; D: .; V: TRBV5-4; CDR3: CASSLVGNYGYTF; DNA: TGTGCCAGCAGCTTGGTGGGGAACTATGGCTACACCTTC
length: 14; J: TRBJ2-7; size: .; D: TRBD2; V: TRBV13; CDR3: CASRRGLAGFEQYF; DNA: TGTGCCAGCAGGCGGGGACTAGCGGGATTTGAGCAGTACTTC